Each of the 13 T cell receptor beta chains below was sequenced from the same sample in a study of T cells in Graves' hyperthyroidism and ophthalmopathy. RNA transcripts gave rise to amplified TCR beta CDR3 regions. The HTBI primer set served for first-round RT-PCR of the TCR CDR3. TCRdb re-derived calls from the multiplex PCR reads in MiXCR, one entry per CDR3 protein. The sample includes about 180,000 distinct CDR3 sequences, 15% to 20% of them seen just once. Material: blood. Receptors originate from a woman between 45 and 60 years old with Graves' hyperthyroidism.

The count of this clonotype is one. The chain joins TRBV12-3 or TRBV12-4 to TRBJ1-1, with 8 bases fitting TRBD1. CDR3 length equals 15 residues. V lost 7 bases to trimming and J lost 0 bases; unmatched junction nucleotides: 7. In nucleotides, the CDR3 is TGTGCCAGCAAAATGACAGGGGTCTTGAACACTGAAGCTTTCTTT. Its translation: CASKMTGVLNTEAFF.

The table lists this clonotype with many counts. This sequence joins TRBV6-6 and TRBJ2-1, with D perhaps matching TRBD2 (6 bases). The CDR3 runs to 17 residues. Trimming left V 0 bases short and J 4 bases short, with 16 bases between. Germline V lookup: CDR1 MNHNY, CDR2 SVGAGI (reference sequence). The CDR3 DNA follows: TGTGCCAGCAGTTACTCAGCAGCGGGCGGACCTTACAATGAGCAGTTCTTC. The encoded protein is CASSYSAAGGPYNEQFF.

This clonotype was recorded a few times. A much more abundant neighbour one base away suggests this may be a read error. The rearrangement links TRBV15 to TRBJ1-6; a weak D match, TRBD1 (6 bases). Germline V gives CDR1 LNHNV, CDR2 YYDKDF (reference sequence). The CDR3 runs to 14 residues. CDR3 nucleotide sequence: TGTGCCACCAGTAGGGACACTCGGAATTCACCCCTCCGCTTT. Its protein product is CATSRDTRNSPLRF.

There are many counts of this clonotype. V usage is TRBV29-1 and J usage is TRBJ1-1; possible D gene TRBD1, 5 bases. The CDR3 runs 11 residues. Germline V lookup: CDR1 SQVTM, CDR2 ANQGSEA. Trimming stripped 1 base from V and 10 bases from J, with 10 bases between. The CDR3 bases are TGCAGCGTTGAAGTGGGGGGGGTAGCTTTCTTT. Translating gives CSVEVGGVAFF.

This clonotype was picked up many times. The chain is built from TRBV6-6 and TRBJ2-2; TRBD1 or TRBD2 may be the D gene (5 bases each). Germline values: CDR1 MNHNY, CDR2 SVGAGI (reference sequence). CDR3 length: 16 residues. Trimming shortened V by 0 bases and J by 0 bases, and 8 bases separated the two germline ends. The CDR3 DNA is TGTGCCAGCAGTTACTCGGGGGTTTCGAACACCGGGGAGCTGTTTTTT. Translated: CASSYSGVSNTGELFF.

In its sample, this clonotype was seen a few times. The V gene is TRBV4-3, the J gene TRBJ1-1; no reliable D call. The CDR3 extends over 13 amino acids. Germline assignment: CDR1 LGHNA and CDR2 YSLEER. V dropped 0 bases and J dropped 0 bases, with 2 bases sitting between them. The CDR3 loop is CASSQDMNTEAFF. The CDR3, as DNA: TGCGCCAGCAGCCAAGACATGAACACTGAAGCTTTCTTT.

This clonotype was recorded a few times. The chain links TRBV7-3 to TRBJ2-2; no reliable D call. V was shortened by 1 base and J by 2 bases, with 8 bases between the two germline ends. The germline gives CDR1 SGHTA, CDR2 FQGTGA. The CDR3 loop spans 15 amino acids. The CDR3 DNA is TGTGCCAGCAGCTTAATGGGCACTAACACCGGGGAGCTGTTTTTT. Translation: CASSLMGTNTGELFF.

The CDR3 DNA sequence: TGTGCCAGCAGCTTGGTGGGGGGCCCACTAGGATATACGCAGTATTTT. Translation gives CASSLVGGPLGYTQYF. The chain recombines TRBV7-9 with TRBJ2-3; tentatively, D is TRBD1 or TRBD2 (6 bases each). Germline V CDR1 and CDR2: SEHNR, FQNEAQ (reference sequence). This CDR3 has 16 residues. Trimming removed 3 bases from V and 7 bases from J, with 20 bases in between.

Here the CDR3 reads CASRYSSGTAILDGYTF. As DNA, the CDR3 is TGTGCCAGTAGGTACTCCTCCGGGACAGCCATCCTCGATGGCTACACCTTC. The V and J genes are TRBV19 and TRBJ1-2, with TRBD1 identical over 7 bases. The J segment lost 6 bases and the V segment lost 6 bases, leaving 19 bases of the junction unmatched. Germline CDR1 is LNHDA and CDR2 is SQIVND (reference sequence). The CDR3 sequence is 17 residues long.

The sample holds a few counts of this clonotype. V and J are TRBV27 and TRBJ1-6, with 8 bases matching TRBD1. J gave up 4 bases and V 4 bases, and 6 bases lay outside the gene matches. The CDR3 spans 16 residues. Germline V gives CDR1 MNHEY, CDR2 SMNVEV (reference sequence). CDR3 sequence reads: CASSSGNRGYNSPLHF. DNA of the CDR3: TGTGCCAGCAGTTCCGGTAACAGGGGGTATAATTCACCCCTCCACTTT.

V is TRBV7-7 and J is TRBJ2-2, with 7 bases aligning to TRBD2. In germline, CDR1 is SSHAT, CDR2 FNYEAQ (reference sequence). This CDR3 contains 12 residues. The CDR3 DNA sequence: TGTGCTAGTGGGACTAACGAGCGGGAGCTGTTTTTT. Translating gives CASGTNERELFF.

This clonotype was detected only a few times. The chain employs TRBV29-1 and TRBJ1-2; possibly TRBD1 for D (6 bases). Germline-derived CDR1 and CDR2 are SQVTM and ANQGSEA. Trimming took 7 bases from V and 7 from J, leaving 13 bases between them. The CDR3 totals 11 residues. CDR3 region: CSALTGGGYTF. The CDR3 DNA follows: TGCAGCGCCCTGACAGGCGGTGGCTACACCTTC.

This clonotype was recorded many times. The CDR3, as DNA: TGTGCCAGCTATAGGGACTATGGCTACACCTTC. Translated, it gives CASYRDYGYTF. The chain carries TRBV12-3 or TRBV12-4 and TRBJ1-2, with unresolved D. Deletions cut 8 bases from V and 3 bases from J, with 7 bases between. The length of the CDR3 is 11 residues.